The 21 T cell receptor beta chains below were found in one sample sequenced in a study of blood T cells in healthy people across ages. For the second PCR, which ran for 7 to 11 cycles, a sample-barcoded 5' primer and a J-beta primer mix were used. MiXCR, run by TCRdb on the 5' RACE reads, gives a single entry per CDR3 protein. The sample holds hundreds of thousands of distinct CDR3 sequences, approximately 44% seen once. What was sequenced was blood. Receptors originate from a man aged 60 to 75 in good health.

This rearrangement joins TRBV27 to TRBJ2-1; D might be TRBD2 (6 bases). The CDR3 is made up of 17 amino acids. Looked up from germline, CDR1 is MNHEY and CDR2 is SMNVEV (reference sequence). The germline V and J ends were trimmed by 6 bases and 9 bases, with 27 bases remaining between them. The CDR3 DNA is TGTGCCAGCAGCCGCACCCCAGGGACTTGGAGGTATGGTGAGCAGTTCTTC. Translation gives CASSRTPGTWRYGEQFF.

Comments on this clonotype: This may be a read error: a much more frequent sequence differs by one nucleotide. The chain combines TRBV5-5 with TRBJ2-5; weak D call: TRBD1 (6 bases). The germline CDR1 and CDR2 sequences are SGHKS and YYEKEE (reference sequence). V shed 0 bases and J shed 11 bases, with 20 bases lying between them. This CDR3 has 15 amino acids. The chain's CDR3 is CASSLVVGGPGEQYF. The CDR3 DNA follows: TGTGCCAGCAGCTTGGTTGTAGGGGGACCCGGAGAGCAGTACTTC. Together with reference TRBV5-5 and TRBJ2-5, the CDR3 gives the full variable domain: DAGVTQSPTHLIKTRGQQVTLRCSPISGHKSVSWYQQVLGQGPQFIFQYYEKEERGRGNFPDRFSARQFPNYSSELNVNALLLGDSALYLCASSLVVGGPGEQYFGPGTRLLVL.

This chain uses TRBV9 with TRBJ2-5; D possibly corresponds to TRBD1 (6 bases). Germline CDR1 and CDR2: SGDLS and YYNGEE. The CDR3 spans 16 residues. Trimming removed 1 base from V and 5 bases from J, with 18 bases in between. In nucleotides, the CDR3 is TGTGCCAGCAGCGTATCGGCCCTCAGGGGTGGGGAGACCCAGTACTTC. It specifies CASSVSALRGGETQYF.

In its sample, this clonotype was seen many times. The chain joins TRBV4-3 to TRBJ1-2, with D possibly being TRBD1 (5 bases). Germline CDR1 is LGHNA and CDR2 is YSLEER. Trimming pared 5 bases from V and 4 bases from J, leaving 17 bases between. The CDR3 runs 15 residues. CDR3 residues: CASSEQGISSYGYTF. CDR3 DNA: TGCGCCAGCAGCGAGCAGGGTATCAGTAGCTATGGCTACACCTTC.

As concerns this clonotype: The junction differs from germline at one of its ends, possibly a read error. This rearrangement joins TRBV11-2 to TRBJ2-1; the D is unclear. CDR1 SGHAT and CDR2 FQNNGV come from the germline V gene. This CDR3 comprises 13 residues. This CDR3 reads CASSSSFDKEQFF. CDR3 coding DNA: TGTGCCAGCAGCTCCTCGTTCGACAAGGAGCAGTTCTTC.

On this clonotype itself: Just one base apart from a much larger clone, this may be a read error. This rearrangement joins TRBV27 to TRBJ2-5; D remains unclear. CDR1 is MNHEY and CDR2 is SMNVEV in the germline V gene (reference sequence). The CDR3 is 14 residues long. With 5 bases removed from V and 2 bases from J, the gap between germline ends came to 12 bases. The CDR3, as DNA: TGTGCCAGCAGTGTAGCCCGATTACAAGAGACCCAGTACTTC. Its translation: CASSVARLQETQYF.

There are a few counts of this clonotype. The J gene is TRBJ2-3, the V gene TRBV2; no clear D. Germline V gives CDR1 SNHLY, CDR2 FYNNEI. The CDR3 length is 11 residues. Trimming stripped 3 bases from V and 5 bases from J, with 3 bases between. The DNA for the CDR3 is TGTGCCAGCAGTGAGATAGATACGCAGTATTTT. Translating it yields CASSEIDTQYF.

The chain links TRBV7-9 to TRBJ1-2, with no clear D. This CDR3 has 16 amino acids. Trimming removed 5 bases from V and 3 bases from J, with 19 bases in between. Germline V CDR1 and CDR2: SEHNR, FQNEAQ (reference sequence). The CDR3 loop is CASSPLTGGIDYGYTF. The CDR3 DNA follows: TGTGCCAGCAGCCCTCTGACGGGCGGTATCGACTATGGCTACACCTTC.

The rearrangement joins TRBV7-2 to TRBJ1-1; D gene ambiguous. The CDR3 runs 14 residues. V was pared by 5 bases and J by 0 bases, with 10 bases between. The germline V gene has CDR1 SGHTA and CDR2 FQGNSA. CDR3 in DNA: TGTGCCAGCAGCGAAATGATCCTGAACACTGAAGCTTTCTTT. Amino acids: CASSEMILNTEAFF.

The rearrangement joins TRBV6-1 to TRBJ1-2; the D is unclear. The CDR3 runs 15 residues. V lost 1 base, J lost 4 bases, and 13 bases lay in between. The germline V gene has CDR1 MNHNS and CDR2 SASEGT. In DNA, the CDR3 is TGTGCCAGCAGTGAAGTTAACCGAGTCCGCTATGGCTACACCTTC. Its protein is CASSEVNRVRYGYTF.

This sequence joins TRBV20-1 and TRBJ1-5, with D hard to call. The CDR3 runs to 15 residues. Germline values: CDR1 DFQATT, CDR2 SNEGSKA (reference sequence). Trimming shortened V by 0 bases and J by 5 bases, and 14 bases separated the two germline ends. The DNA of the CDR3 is TGCAGTGCTAGAGATTGGGTAGGGTCTCATCAGCCCCAGCATTTT. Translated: CSARDWVGSHQPQHF.

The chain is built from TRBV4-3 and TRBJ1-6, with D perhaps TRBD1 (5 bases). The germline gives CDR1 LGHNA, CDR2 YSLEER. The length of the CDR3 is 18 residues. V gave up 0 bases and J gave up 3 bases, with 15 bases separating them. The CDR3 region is CASSQDIWGDSYNSPLHF. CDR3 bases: TGCGCCAGCAGCCAAGATATTTGGGGGGATAGCTATAATTCACCCCTCCACTTT.

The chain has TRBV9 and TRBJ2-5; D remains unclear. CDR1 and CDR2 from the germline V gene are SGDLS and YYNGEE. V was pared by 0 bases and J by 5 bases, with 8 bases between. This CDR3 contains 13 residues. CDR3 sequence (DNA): TGTGCCAGCAGCGTAGATGACCGGGAGACCCAGTACTTC. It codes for CASSVDDRETQYF.

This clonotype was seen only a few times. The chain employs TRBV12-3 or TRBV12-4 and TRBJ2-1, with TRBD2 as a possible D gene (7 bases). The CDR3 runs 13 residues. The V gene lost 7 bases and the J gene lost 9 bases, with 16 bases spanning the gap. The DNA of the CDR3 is TGTGCCAGCATGGCGGGGGCATATAGTGAGCAGTTCTTC. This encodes CASMAGAYSEQFF.

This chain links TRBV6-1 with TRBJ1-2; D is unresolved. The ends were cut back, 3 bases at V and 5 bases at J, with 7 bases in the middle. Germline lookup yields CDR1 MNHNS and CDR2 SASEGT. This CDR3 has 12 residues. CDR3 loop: CASSDARYGYTF. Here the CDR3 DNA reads TGTGCCAGCAGTGACGCCCGGTATGGCTACACCTTC.

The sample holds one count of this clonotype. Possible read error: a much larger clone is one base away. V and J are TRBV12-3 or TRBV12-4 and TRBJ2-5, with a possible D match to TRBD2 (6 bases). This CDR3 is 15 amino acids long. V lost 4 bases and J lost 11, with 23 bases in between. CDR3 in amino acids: CASSSNRGKGNEQYF. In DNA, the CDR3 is TGTGCCAGCAGTTCTAATCGGGGGAAGGGCAATGAGCAGTACTTC.

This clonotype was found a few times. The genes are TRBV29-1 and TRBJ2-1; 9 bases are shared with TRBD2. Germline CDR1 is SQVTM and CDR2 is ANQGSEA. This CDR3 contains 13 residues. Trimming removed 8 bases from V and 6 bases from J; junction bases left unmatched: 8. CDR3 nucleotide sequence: TGCAGCTCCCAGCGGGGGGTGGGCAATGAGCAGTTCTTC. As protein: CSSQRGVGNEQFF.

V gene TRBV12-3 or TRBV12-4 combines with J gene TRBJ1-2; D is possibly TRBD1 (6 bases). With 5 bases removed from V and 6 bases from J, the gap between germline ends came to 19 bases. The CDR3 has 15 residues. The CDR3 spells CASSPSGTNRDGYTF. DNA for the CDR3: TGTGCCAGCAGTCCCTCGGGGACAAATCGCGATGGCTACACCTTC.

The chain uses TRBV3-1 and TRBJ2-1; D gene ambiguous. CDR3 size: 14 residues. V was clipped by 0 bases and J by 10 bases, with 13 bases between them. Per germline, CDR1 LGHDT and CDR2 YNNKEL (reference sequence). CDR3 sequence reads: CASSQDGRAGEQFF. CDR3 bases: TGTGCCAGCAGCCAAGATGGAAGGGCTGGGGAGCAGTTCTTC.

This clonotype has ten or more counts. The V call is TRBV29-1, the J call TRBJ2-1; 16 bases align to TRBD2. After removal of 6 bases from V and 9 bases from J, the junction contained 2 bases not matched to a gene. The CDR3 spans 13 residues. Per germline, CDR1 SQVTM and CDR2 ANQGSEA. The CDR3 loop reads CSVGLAGGTEQFF. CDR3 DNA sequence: TGCAGCGTGGGACTAGCGGGGGGGACTGAGCAGTTCTTC.

The DNA for the CDR3 is TGTGCCTGTTCAGAGGGGCGCCCTGAAGCTTTCTTT. Residues: CACSEGRPEAFF. The rearrangement uses TRBV30 and TRBJ1-1, with D perhaps matching TRBD1 (5 bases). Germline V gives CDR1 GTSNPN, CDR2 SVGIG (reference sequence). V gave up 6 bases and J gave up 6 bases, with 14 bases separating them. This CDR3 has 12 residues. Full variable domain (outside the CDR3, taken from reference TRBV30 and TRBJ1-1): SQTIHQWPATLVQPVGSPLSLECTVEGTSNPNLYWYRQAAGRGLQLLFYSVGIGQISSEVPQNLSASRPQDRQFILSSKKLLLSDSGFYLCACSEGRPEAFFGQGTRLTVV.